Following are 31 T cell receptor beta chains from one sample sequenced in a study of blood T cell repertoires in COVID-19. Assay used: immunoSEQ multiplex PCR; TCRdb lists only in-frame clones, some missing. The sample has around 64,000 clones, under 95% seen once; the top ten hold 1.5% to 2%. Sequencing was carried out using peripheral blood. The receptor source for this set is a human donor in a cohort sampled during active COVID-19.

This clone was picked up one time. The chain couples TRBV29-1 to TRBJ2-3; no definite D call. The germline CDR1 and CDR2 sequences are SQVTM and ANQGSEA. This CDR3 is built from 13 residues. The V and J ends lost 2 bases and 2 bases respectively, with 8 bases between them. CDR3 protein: CSVEWQFTDTQYF. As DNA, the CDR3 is TGCAGCGTTGAATGGCAGTTCACAGATACGCAGTATTTT.

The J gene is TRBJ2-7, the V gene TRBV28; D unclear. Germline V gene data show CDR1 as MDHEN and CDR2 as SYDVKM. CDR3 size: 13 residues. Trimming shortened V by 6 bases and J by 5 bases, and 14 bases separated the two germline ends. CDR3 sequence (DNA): TGTGCCAGCAGAGAATCTACCTCTAACGAGCAGTACTTC. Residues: CASRESTSNEQYF.

Here the CDR3 DNA reads TGTGCCAGCAGCTTTATTACTAGCGGGACGGTAGATACGCAGTATTTT. Encoded protein: CASSFITSGTVDTQYF. The V gene is TRBV7-6, the J gene TRBJ2-3; 10 bases line up with TRBD2. Germline-derived CDR1 and CDR2 are SGHVS and FNYEAQ. V lost 3 bases, J lost 5 bases, and 8 bases stayed unmatched. The CDR3 sequence is 16 residues long.

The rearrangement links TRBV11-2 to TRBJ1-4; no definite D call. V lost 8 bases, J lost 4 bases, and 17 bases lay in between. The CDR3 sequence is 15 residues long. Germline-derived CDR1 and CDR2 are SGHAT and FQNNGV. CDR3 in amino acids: CASGEKWALNEKLFF. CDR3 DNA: TGTGCCAGCGGCGAAAAGTGGGCCCTTAATGAAAAACTGTTTTTT.

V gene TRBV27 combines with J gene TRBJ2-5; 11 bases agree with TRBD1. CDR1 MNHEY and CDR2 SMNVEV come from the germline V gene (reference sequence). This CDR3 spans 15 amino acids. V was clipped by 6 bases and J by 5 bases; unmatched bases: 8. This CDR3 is CASRRTGGSGETQYF. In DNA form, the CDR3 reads TGTGCCAGCAGGAGGACAGGGGGCTCGGGGGAGACCCAGTACTTC.

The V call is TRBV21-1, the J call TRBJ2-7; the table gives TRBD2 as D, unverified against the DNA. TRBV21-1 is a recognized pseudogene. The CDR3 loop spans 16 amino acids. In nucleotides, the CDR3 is TGTGCCAGCAGAACCCCCGGGTCTTATGTCTCCTACGAGCAGTACTTC. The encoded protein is CASRTPGSYVSYEQYF.

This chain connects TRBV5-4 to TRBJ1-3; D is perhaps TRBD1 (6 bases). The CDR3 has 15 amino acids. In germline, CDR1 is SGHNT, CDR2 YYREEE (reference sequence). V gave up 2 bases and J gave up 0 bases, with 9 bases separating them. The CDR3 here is CASSLQGVSGNTIYF. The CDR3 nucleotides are TGTGCCAGCAGCTTACAGGGAGTCTCTGGAAACACCATATATTTT.

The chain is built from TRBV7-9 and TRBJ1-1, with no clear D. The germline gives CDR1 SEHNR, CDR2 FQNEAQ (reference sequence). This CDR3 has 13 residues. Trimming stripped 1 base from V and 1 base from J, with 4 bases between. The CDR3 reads CASSLEQNTEAFF. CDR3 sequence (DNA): TGTGCCAGCAGCTTAGAACAGAACACTGAAGCTTTCTTT.

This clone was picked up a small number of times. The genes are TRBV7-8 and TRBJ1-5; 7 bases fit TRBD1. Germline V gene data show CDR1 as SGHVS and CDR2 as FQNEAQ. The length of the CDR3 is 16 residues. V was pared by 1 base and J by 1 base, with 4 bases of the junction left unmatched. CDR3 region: CASSLEGAFSNQPQHF. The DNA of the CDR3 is TGTGCCAGCAGCTTAGAGGGGGCCTTCAGCAATCAGCCCCAGCATTTT. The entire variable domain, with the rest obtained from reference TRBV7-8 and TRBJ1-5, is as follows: GAGVSQSPRYKVAKRGQDVALRCDPISGHVSLFWYQQALGQGPEFLTYFQNEAQLDKSGLPSDRFFAERPEGSVSTLKIQRTQQEDSAVYLCASSLEGAFSNQPQHFGDGTRLSIL.

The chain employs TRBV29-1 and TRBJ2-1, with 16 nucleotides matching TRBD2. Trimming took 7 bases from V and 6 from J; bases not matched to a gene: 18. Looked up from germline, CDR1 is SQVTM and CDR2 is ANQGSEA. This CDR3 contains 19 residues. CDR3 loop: CSANPGTSGRADRLNEQFF. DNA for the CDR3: TGCAGCGCAAATCCGGGGACTAGCGGGAGGGCCGATCGCCTCAATGAGCAGTTCTTC.

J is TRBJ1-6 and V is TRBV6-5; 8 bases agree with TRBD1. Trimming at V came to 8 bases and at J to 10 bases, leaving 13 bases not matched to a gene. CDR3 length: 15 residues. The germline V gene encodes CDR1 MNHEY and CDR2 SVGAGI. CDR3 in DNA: TGTGCCAGCGCCGACAGGGGCAGGGTTGGGTCACCCCTCCACTTT. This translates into CASADRGRVGSPLHF.

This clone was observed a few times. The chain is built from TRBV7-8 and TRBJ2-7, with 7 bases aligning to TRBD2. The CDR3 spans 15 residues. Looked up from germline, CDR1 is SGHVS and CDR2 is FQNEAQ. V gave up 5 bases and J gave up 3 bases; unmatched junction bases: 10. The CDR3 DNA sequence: TGTGCCAGCAGCCAGAGTATGGCTAGCGGCTACGAGCAGTACTTC. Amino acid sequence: CASSQSMASGYEQYF.

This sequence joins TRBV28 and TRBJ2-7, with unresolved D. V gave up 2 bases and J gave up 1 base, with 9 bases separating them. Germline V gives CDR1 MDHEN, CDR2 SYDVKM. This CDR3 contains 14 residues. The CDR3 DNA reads TGTGCCAGCAGTTTAAGGCACAGATCCTACGAGCAGTACTTC. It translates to CASSLRHRSYEQYF.

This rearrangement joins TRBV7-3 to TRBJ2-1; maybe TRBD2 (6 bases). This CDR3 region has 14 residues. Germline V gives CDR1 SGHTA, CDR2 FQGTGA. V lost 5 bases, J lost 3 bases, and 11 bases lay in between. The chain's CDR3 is CASSGGSYYNEQFF. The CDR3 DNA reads TGTGCCAGCAGCGGAGGGTCTTACTACAATGAGCAGTTCTTC.

CDR3 residues: CASSHLFGLGLAGTGELFF. The CDR3 bases are TGTGCCAGCAGCCACCTATTCGGACTGGGACTAGCGGGGACCGGGGAGCTGTTTTTT. The rearrangement links TRBV7-8 to TRBJ2-2; 13 nucleotides match TRBD2. Germline assignment: CDR1 SGHVS and CDR2 FQNEAQ. CDR3 length equals 19 residues. Trimming cost V 5 bases and J 5 bases; bases outside gene matches: 14.

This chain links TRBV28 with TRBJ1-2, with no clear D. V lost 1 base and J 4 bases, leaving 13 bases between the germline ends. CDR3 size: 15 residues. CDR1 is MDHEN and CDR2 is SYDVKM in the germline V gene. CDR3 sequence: CASSLSASGRYGYTF. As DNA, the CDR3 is TGTGCCAGCAGTTTATCGGCCTCAGGCCGCTATGGCTACACCTTC.

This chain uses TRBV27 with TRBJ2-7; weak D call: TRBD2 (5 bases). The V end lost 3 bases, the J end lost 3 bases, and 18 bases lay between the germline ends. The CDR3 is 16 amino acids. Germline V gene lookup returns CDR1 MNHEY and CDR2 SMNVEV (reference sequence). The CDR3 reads CASSFIPTGSGYEQYF. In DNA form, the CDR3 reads TGTGCCAGCAGTTTTATTCCCACGGGGTCAGGCTACGAGCAGTACTTC.

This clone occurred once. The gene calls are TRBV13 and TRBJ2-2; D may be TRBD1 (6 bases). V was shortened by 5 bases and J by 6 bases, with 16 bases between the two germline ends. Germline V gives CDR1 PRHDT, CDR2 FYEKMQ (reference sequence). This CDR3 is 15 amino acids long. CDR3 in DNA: TGTGCCAGCAGCGGAGCAAGGTCAGGGGCCGGGGAGCTGTTTTTT. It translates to CASSGARSGAGELFF.

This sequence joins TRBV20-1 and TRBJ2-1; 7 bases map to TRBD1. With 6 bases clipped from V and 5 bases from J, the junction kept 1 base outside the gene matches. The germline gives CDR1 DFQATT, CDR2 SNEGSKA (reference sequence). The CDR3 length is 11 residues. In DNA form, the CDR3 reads TGCAGTGCCGGGACAGACAATGAGCAGTTCTTC. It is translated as CSAGTDNEQFF.

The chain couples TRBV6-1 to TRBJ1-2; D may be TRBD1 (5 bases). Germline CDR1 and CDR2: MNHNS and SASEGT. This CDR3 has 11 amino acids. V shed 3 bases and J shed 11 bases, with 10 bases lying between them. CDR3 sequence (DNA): TGTGCCAGCAGTGACAGGGCCCGTTACACCTTC. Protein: CASSDRARYTF.

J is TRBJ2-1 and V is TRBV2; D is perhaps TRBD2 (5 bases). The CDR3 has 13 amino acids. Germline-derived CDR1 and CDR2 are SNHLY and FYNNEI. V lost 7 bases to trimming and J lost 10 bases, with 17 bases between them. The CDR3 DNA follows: TGTGCCAGCAACGAGAGACTAAATGCGGAGCAGTTCTTC. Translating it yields CASNERLNAEQFF.

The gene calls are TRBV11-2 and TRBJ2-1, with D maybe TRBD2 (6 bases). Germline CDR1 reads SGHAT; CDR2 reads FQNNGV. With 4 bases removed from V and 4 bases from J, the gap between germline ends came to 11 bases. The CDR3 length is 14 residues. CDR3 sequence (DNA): TGTGCCAGCAGCTCCCGGGGGACTTACAATGAGCAGTTCTTC. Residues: CASSSRGTYNEQFF.

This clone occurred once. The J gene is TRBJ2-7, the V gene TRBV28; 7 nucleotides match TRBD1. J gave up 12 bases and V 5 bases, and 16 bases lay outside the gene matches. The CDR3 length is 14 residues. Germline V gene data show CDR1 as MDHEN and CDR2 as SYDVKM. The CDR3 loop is CASSPPNPRGLLYF. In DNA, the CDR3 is TGTGCCAGCAGTCCCCCCAATCCTAGGGGGCTACTGTACTTC.

CDR3 amino acids: CASSYSRTGGVKDEQYF. The CDR3 nucleotides read TGTGCCAGCAGTTACTCACGGACAGGGGGCGTCAAAGACGAGCAGTACTTC. The V and J genes are TRBV6-2 or TRBV6-3 and TRBJ2-7; 11 bases agree with TRBD1. The CDR3 is 17 amino acids. Trimming took 0 bases from V and 5 from J; bases not matched to a gene: 9. Germline V lookup: CDR1 MNHEY, CDR2 SVGEGT.

The CDR3 loop reads CASGLVTGDTQYF. The CDR3 coding sequence is TGTGCTAGTGGTTTGGTTACAGGGGATACGCAGTATTTT. The chain combines TRBV12-5 with TRBJ2-3; TRBD1 is a possible D gene (6 bases). The CDR3 is 13 amino acids. CDR1 is LGHNT and CDR2 is FRNRAP in the germline V gene. V gave up 0 bases and J gave up 6 bases, with 7 bases separating them.

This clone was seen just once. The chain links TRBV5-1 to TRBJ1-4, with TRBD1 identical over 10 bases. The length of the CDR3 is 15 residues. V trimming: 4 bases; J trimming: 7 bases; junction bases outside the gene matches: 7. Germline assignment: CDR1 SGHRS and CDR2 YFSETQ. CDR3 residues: CASSPGQGGSEKLFF. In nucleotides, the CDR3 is TGCGCCAGCAGCCCCGGACAGGGGGGAAGTGAAAAACTGTTTTTT.

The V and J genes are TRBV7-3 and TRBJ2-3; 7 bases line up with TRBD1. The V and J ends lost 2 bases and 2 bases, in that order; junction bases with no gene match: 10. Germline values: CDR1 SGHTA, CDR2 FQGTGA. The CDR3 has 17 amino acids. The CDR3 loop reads CASSLGSGGSITDTQYF. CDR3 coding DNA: TGTGCCAGCAGCTTAGGGTCAGGGGGTAGTATCACAGATACGCAGTATTTT.

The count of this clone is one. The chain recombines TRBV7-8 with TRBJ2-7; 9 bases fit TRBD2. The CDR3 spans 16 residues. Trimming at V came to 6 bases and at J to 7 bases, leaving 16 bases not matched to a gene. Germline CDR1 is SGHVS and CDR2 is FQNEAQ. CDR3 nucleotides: TGTGCCAGCAGTTTTAGCAGTGTTAGCGGGAGAGGGGAGCAGTACTTC. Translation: CASSFSSVSGRGEQYF.

As DNA, the CDR3 is TGCGCCAGCAGCTCGGTTTTCGGGACTAGGAATTCACCCCTCCACTTT. Translated, it gives CASSSVFGTRNSPLHF. The rearrangement joins TRBV4-3 to TRBJ1-6, with a weak D call TRBD1 (5 bases). Trimming stripped 5 bases from V and 7 bases from J, with 18 bases between. Looked up from germline, CDR1 is LGHNA and CDR2 is YSLEER. The CDR3 spans 16 residues.

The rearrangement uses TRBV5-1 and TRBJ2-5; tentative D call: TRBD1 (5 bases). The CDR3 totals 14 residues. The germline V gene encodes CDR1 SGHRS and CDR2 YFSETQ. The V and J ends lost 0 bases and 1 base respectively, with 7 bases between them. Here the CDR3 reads CASSLVTAQETQYF. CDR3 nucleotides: TGCGCCAGCAGCTTGGTGACAGCCCAAGAGACCCAGTACTTC. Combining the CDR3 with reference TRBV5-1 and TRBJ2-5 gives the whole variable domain KAGVTQTPRYLIKTRGQQVTLSCSPISGHRSVSWYQQTPGQGLQFLFEYFSETQRNKGNFPGRFSGRQFSNSRSEMNVSTLELGDSALYLCASSLVTAQETQYFGPGTRLLVL.

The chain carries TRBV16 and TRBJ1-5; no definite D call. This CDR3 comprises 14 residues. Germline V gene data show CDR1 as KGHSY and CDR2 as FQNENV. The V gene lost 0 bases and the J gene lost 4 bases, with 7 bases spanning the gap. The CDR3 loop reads CASSQSGVNQPQHF. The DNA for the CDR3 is TGTGCCAGCAGCCAATCGGGAGTAAATCAGCCCCAGCATTTT. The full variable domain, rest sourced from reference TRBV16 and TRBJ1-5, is GEEVAQTPKHLVRGEGQKAKLYCAPIKGHSYVFWYQQVLKNEFKFLISFQNENVFDETGMPKERFSAKCLPNSPCSLEIQATKLEDSAVYFCASSQSGVNQPQHFGDGTRLSIL.